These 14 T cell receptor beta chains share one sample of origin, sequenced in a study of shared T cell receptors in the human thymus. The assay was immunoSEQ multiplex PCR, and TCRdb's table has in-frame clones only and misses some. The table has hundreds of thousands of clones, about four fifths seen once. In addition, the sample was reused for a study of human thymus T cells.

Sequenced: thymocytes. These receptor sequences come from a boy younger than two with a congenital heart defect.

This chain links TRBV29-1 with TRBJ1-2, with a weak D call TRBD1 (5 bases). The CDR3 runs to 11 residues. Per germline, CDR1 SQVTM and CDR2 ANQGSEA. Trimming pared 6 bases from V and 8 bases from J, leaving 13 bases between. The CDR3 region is CSVGDSYGYTF. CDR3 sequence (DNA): TGCAGCGTGGGTGACAGCTACGGCTACACCTTC.

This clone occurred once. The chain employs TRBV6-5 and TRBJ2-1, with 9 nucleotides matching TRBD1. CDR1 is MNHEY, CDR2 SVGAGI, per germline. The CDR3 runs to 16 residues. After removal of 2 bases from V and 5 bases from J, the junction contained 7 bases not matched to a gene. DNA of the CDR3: TGTGCCAGCAGTTACAGACAGGGGGAGGGGGACAATGAGCAGTTCTTC. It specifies CASSYRQGEGDNEQFF.

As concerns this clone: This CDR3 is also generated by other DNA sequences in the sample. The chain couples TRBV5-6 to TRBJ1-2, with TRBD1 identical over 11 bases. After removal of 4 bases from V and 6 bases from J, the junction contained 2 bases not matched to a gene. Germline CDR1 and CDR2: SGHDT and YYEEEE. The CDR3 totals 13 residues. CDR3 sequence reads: CASSADRGHGYTF. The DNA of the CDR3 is TGTGCCAGCAGCGCGGACAGGGGGCATGGCTACACCTTC.

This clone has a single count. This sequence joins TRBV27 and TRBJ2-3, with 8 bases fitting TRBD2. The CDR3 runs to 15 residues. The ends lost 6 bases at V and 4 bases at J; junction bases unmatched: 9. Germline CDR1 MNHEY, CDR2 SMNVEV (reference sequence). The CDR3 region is CASSPAGAGPDTQYF. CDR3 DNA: TGTGCCAGCAGCCCAGCGGGAGCGGGGCCAGATACGCAGTATTTT.

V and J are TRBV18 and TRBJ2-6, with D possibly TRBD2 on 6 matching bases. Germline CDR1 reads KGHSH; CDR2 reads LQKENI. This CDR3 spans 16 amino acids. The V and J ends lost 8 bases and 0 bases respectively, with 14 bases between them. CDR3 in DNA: TGTGCCAGCGCCCCCGGGGGTGACTCTGGGGCCAACGTCCTGACTTTC. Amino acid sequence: CASAPGGDSGANVLTF. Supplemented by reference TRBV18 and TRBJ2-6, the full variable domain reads NAGVMQNPRHLVRRRGQEARLRCSPMKGHSHVYWYRQLPEEGLKFMVYLQKENIIDESGMPKERFSAEFPKEGPSILRIQQVVRGDSAAYFCASAPGGDSGANVLTFGAGSRLTVL.

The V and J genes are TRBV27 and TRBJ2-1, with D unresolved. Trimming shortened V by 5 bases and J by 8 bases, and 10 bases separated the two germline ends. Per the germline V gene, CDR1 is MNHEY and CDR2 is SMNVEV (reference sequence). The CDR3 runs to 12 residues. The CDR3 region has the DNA TGTGCCAGCAGTCCTAGGCCGGATGAGCAGTTCTTC. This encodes CASSPRPDEQFF.

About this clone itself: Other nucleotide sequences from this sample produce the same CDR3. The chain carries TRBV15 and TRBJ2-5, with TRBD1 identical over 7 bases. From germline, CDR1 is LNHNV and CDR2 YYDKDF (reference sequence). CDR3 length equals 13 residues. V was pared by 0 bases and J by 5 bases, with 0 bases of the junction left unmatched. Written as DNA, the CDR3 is TGTGCCACCAGCAGAGACAGGGGGGAGACCCAGTACTTC. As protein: CATSRDRGETQYF.

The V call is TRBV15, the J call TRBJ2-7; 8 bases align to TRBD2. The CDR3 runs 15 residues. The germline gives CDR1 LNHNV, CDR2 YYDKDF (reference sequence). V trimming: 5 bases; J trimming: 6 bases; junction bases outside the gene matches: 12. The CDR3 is CATSSRSGSWGEQYF. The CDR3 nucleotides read TGTGCCACCAGCTCCAGGAGCGGGAGTTGGGGCGAGCAGTACTTC.

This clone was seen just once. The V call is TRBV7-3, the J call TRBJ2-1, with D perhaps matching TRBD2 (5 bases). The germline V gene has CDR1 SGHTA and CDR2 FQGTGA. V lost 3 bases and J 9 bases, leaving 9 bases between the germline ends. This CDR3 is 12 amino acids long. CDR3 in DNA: TGTGCCAGCAGCTTGAATCGGGGTGAGCAGTTCTTC. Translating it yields CASSLNRGEQFF.

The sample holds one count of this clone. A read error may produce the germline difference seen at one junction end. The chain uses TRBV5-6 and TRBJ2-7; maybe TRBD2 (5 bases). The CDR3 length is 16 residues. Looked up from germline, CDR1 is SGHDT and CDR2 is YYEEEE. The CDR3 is CASIHRGSLPSNEQYF. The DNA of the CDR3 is TGTGCCAGCATCCATCGCGGGTCGCTCCCCTCCAACGAGCAGTACTTC.

The CDR3 DNA follows: TGTGCCAGCAGTGAAGGGGATGGCCTAGCGGGAGTGGGGGAGCAGTACTTC. Its translation is CASSEGDGLAGVGEQYF. The J gene is TRBJ2-7, the V gene TRBV6-1, with 10 bases matching TRBD2. The CDR3 is 17 amino acids. The V gene end was trimmed by 1 base and the J gene end by 7 bases; junction bases not matched to a gene: 13. From germline, CDR1 is MNHNS and CDR2 SASEGT.

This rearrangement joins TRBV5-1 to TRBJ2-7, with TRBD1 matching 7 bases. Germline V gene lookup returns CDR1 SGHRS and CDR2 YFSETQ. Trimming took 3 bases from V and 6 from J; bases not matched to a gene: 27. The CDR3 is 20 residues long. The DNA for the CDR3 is TGCGCCAGCAGCTCAGCCTACAGGGGACCTAGAGCGGCCGATTGGGCCGAGCAGTACTTC. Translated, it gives CASSSAYRGPRAADWAEQYF.

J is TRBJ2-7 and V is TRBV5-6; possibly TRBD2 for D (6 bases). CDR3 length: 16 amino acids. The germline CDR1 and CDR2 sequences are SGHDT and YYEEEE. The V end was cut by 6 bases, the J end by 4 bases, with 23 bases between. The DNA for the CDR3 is TGTGCCAGCACCCTAGGAGGGGCGGCTCCAGGATACGAGCAGTACTTC. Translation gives CASTLGGAAPGYEQYF.

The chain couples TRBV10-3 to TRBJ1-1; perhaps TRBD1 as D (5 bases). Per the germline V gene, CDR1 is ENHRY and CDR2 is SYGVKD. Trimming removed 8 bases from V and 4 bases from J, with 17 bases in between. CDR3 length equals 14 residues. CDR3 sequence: CAIGAGGMSTEAFF. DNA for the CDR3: TGTGCCATCGGGGCGGGGGGGATGAGCACTGAAGCTTTCTTT.